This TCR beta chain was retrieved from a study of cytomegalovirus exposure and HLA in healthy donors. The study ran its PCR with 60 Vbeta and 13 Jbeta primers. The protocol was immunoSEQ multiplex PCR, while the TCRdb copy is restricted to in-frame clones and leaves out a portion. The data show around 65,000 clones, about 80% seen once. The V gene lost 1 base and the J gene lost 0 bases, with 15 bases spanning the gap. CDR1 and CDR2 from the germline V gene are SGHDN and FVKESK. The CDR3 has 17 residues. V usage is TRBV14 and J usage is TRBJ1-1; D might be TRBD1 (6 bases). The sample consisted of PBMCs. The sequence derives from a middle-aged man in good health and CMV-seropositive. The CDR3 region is CASSQVQGWGMNTEAFF. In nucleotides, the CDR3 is TGTGCCAGCAGCCAAGTGCAGGGGTGGGGGATGAACACTGAAGCTTTCTTT. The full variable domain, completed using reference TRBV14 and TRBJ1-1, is EAGVTQFPSHSVIEKGQTVTLRCDPISGHDNLYWYRRVMGKEIKFLLHFVKESKQDESGMPNNRFLAERTGGTYSTLKVQPAELEDSGVYFCASSQVQGWGMNTEAFFGQGTRLTVV.